The entry below gives a single T cell receptor (beta chain) sequence along with its context. Its antigen is still unknown. The table came from immunoSEQ multiplex PCR; TCRdb's copy has only in-frame clones and leaves some out. This sample carries some 290,000 clones, 70% to 90% of them seen once, and the ten largest clones take approximately 2%. The data belong to a study of Ad26.COV2.S vaccination and SARS-CoV-2 variants. Overall study context: Ad26.COV2.S was injected intramuscularly once or twice, 56 days apart.

Whole-study results and caveats: In vaccinated individuals, spike-specific CD8+ and CD4+ T cell responses reportedly displayed substantial breadth.

Treatment defined: 19 received Ad26.COV2.S at low or high dose, single or two shots; about five received placebo; per-sample allocation not given. Specimens were obtained on day 63 following the first vaccine or placebo injection. An 18-55-year-old adult in Boston served as donor. The specimen was peripheral blood, collected in a trial of Ad26.COV2.S vaccine versus placebo. This receptor was identified in a person aged 18-60 years who received the Ad26.COV2.S COVID-19 vaccine or a placebo.

The CDR3 sequence: CASSWRAATDTQYF. CDR3 DNA sequence: TGCGCCAGCAGCTGGAGGGCCGCAACAGATACGCAGTATTTT. The chain uses TRBV5-1 and TRBJ2-3; the D gene is possibly TRBD2 (6 bases). There are 14 residues in the CDR3. CDR1 SGHRS and CDR2 YFSETQ come from the germline V gene. V lost 3 bases to trimming and J lost 3 bases, with 11 bases between them.